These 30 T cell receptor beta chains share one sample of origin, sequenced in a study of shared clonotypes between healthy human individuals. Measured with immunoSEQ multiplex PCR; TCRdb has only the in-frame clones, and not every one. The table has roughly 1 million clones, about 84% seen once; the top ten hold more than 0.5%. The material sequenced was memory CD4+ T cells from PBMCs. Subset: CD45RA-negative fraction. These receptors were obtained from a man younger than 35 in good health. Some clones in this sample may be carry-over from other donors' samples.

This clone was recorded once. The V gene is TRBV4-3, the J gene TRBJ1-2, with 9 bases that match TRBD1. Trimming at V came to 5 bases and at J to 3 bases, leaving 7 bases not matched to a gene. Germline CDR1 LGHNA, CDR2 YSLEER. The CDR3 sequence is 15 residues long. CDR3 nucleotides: TGCGCCAGCAGCTGGGACAGGGACCTAGACTATGGCTACACCTTC. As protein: CASSWDRDLDYGYTF.

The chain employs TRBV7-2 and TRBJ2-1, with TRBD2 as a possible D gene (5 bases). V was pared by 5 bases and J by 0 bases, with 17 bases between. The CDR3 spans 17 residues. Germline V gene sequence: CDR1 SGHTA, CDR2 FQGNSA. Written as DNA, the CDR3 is TGTGCCAGCAGCCGATTTAGCGTTGCGAGCTCCTACAATGAGCAGTTCTTC. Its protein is CASSRFSVASSYNEQFF.

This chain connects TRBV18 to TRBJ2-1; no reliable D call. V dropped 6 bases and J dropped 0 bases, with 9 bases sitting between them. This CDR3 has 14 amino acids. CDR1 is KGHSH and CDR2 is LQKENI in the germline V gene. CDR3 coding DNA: TGTGCCAGCTCCTTTCAAAGCTCCTACAATGAGCAGTTCTTC. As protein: CASSFQSSYNEQFF.

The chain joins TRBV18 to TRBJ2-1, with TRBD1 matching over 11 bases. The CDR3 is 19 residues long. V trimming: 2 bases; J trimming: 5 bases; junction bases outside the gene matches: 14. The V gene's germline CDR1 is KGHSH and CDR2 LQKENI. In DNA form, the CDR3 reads TGTGCCAGCTCACCAATATCGCGGCTGGGGACAGGGGGGGACAATGAGCAGTTCTTC. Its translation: CASSPISRLGTGGDNEQFF.

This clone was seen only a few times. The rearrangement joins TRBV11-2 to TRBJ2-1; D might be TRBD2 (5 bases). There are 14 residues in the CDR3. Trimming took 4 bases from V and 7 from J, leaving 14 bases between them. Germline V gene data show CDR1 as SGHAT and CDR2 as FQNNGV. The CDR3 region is CASSSPLAINEQFF. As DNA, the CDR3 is TGTGCCAGCAGCTCACCATTAGCGATAAATGAGCAGTTCTTC.

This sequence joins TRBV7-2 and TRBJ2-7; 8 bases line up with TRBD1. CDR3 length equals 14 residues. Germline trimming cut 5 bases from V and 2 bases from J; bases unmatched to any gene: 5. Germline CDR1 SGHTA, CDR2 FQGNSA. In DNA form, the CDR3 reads TGTGCCAGCAGCCCCCAGACAGGGGCCTACGAGCAGTACTTC. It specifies CASSPQTGAYEQYF.

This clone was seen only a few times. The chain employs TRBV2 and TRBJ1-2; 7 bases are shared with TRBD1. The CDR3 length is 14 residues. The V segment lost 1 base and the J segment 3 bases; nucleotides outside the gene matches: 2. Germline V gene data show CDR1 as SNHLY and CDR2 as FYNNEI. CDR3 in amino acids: CASSEDRGYYGYTF. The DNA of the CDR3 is TGTGCCAGCAGTGAAGACAGGGGATACTATGGCTACACCTTC.

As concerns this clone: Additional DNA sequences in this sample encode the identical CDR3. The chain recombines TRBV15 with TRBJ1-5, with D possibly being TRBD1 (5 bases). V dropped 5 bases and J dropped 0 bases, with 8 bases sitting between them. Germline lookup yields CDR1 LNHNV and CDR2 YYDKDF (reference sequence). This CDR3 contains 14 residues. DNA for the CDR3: TGTGCCACCAGCGTCAGGGATAGCAATCAGCCCCAGCATTTT. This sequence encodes CATSVRDSNQPQHF.

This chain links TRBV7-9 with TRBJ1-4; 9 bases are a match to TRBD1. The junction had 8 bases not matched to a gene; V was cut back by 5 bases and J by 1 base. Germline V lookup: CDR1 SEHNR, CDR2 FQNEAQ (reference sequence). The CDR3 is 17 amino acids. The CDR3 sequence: CASSPRQGVGTNEKLFF. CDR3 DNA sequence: TGTGCCAGCAGCCCTAGACAGGGGGTTGGAACTAATGAAAAACTGTTTTTT. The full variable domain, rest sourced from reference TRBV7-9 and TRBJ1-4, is DTGVSQNPRHKITKRGQNVTFRCDPISEHNRLYWYRQTLGQGPEFLTYFQNEAQLEKSRLLSDRFSAERPKGSFSTLEIQRTEQGDSAMYLCASSPRQGVGTNEKLFFGSGTQLSVL.

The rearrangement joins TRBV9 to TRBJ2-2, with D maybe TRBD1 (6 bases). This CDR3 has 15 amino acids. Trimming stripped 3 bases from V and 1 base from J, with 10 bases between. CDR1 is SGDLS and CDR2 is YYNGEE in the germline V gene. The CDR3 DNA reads TGTGCCAGCAGCGCAAGGGGACAGAACACCGGGGAGCTGTTTTTT. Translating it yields CASSARGQNTGELFF.

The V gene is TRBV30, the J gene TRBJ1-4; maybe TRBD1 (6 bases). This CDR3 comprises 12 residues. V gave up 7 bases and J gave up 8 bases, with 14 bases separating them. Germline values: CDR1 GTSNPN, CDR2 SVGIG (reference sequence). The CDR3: CASSGGGEKLFF. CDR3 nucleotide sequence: TGTGCCTCCTCAGGCGGGGGCGAAAAACTGTTTTTT. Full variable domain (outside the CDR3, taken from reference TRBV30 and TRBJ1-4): SQTIHQWPATLVQPVGSPLSLECTVEGTSNPNLYWYRQAAGRGLQLLFYSVGIGQISSEVPQNLSASRPQDRQFILSSKKLLLSDSGFYLCASSGGGEKLFFGSGTQLSVL.

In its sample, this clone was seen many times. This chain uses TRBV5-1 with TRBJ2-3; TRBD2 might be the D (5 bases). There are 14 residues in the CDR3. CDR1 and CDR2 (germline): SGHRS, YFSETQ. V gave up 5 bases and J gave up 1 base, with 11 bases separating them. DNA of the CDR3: TGCGCCAGCAGTGAGGCGGGCCGCACAGATACGCAGTATTTT. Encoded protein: CASSEAGRTDTQYF.

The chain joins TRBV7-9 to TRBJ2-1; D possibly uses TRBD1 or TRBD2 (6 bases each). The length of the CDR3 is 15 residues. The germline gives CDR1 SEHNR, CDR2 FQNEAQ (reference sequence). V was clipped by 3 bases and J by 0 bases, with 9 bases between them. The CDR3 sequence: CASSFSGASYNEQFF. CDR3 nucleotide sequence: TGTGCCAGCAGCTTTTCGGGGGCCTCCTACAATGAGCAGTTCTTC.

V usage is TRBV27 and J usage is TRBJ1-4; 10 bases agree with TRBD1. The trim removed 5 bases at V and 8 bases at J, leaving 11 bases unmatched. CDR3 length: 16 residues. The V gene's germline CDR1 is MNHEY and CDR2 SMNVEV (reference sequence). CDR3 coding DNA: TGTGCCAGCAGTGCATCACGTGGGACAGGGGACGAAAAACTGTTTTTT. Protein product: CASSASRGTGDEKLFF.

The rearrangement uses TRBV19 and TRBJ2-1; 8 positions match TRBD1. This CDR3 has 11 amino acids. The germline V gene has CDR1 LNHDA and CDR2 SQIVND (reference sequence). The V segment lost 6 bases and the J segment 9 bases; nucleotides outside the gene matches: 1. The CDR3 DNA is TGTGCCAGTAGGCAGGGGGCTGAGCAGTTCTTC. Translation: CASRQGAEQFF.

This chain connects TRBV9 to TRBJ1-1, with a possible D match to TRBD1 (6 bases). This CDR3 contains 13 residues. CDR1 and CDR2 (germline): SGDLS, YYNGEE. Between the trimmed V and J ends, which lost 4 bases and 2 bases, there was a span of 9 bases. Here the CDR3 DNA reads TGTGCCAGCAGCCAACAGGGTAACACTGAAGCTTTCTTT. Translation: CASSQQGNTEAFF.

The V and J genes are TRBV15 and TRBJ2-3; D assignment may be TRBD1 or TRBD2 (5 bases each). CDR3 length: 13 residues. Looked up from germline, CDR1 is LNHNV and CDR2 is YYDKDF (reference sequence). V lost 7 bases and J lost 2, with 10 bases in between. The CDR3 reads CATIGDLTDTQYF. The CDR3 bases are TGTGCCACCATTGGGGACCTCACAGATACGCAGTATTTT.

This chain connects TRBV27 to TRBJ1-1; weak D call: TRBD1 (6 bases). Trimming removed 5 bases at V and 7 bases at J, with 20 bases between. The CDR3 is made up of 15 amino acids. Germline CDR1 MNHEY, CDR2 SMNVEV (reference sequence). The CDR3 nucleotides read TGTGCCAGCAGTCCCCGGTGGGAGGGGGTGTTTGAAGCTTTCTTT. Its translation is CASSPRWEGVFEAFF.

This CDR3 reads CASSVGARDNEQFF. DNA of the CDR3: TGTGCCAGCAGCGTGGGGGCGCGGGACAATGAGCAGTTCTTC. The chain carries TRBV5-4 and TRBJ2-1; perhaps TRBD1 as D (6 bases). CDR1 SGHNT and CDR2 YYREEE come from the germline V gene (reference sequence). V was trimmed by 4 bases and J by 5 bases, leaving 13 bases between them. The CDR3 has 14 amino acids.

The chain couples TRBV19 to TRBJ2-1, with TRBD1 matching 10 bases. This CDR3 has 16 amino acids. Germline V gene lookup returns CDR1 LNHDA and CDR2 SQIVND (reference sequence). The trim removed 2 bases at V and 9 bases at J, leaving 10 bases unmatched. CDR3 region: CASSIRRGQGWGEQFF. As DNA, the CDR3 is TGTGCCAGTAGTATACGGCGGGGACAGGGGTGGGGTGAGCAGTTCTTC.

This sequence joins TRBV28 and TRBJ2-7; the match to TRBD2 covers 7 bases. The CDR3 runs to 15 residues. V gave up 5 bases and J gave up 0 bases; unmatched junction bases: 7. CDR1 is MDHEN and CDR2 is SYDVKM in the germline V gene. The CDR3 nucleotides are TGTGCCAGCAGTCCCCCCCGGGACTACTCCTACGAGCAGTACTTC. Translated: CASSPPRDYSYEQYF.

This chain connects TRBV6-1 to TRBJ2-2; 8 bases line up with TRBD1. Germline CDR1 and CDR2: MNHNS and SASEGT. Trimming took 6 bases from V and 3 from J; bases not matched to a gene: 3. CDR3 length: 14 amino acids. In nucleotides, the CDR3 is TGTGCCAGCAGCAAGGACAGGGACACCGGGGAGCTGTTTTTT. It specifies CASSKDRDTGELFF.

In DNA, the CDR3 is TGCGCCAGCAGCTTGGGACACGCGAACACCGGGGAGCTGTTTTTT. It encodes CASSLGHANTGELFF. The gene calls are TRBV5-1 and TRBJ2-2; the D is unclear. Germline V gene lookup returns CDR1 SGHRS and CDR2 YFSETQ. The CDR3 consists of 15 residues. Trimming took 0 bases from V and 0 from J, leaving 6 bases between them. The full variable domain, its missing parts supplied by reference TRBV5-1 and TRBJ2-2, is KAGVTQTPRYLIKTRGQQVTLSCSPISGHRSVSWYQQTPGQGLQFLFEYFSETQRNKGNFPGRFSGRQFSNSRSEMNVSTLELGDSALYLCASSLGHANTGELFFGEGSRLTVL.

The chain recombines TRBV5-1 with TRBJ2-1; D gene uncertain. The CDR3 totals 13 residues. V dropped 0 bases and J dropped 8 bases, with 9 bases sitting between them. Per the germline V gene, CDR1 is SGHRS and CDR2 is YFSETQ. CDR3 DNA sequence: TGCGCCAGCAGCTTGGACAAAACGCATGAGCAGTTCTTC. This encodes CASSLDKTHEQFF.

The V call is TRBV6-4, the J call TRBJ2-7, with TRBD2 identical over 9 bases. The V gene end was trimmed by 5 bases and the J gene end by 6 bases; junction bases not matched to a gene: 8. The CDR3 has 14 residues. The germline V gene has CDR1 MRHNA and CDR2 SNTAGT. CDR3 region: CASSNGGRACEQYF. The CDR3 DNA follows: TGTGCCAGCAGTAATGGCGGGAGGGCCTGCGAGCAGTACTTC.

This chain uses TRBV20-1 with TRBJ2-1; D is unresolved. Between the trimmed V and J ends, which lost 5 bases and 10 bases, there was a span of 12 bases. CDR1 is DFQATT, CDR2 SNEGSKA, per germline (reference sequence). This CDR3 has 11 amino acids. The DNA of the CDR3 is TGCAGTGCTCAGAGACGTGAAGAGCAGTTCTTC. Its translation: CSAQRREEQFF.

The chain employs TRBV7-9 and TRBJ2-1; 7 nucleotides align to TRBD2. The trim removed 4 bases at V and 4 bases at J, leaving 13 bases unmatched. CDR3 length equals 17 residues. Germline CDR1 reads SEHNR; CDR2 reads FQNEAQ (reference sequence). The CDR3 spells CASSSPLGREYYNEQFF. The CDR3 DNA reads TGTGCCAGCAGCTCTCCGTTAGGGCGGGAGTATTACAATGAGCAGTTCTTC. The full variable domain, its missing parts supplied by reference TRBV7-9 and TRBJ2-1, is DTGVSQNPRHKITKRGQNVTFRCDPISEHNRLYWYRQTLGQGPEFLTYFQNEAQLEKSRLLSDRFSAERPKGSFSTLEIQRTEQGDSAMYLCASSSPLGREYYNEQFFGPGTRLTVL.

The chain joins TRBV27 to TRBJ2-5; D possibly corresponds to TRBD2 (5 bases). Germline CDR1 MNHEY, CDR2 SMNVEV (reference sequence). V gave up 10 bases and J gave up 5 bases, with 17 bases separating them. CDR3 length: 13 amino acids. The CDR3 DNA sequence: TGTGCCACCGCCAGAGGGTTGTGGGAGACCCAGTACTTC. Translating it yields CATARGLWETQYF.

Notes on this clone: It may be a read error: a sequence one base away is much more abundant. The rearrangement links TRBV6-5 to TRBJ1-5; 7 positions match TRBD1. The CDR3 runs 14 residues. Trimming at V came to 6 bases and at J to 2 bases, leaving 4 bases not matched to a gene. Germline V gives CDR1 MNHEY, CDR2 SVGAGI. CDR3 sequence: CASSPGTGNQPQHF. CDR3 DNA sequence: TGTGCCAGCAGCCCCGGGACAGGCAATCAGCCCCAGCATTTT.

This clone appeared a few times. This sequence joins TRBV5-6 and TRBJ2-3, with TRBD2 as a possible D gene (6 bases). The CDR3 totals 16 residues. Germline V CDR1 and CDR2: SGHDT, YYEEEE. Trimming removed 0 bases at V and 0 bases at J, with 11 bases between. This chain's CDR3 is CASSLVLAPSTDTQYF. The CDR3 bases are TGTGCCAGCAGCTTGGTGCTAGCGCCGAGCACAGATACGCAGTATTTT.